These T cell receptor beta chains were read from a single sample in a study of T cell responses to AZD1222 COVID-19 vaccine. The table came from immunoSEQ multiplex PCR; TCRdb's copy has only in-frame clones and leaves some out. The sample lists about 150,000 clones; 80% to 95% were seen once. This specimen was peripheral blood, taken 28 days after the second AZD1222 dose. Receptor source: an adult who received the AZD1222 COVID-19 vaccine. The CDR3 runs from the conserved cysteine through the conserved F or W. Fields, in order: D gene, V gene, J gene, CDR3 length, CDR3 protein, CDR3 DNA. The D gene is left open where the match is weak.

D: TRBD2
V: TRBV9
J: TRBJ2-1
length: 17
CDR3: CASSDFSAGGREGEQFF
DNA: TGTGCCAGCAGCGATTTTTCGGCGGGAGGGAGGGAAGGTGAGCAGTTCTTC

D: -
V: TRBV19
J: TRBJ1-5
length: 15
CDR3: CASSINPMGEQPQHF
DNA: TGTGCCAGTAGTATAAATCCGATGGGCGAACAGCCCCAGCATTTT

D: TRBD1
V: TRBV2
J: TRBJ1-1
length: 18
CDR3: CASSVARGTGIGNTEAFF
DNA: TGTGCCAGCAGTGTTGCTCGGGGGACAGGGATTGGGAACACTGAAGCTTTCTTT

D: TRBD1
V: TRBV2
J: TRBJ2-7
length: 15
CDR3: CASSILGTVTYEQYF
DNA: TGTGCCAGCAGCATCCTCGGGACAGTAACCTACGAGCAGTACTTC

D: TRBD2
V: TRBV18
J: TRBJ2-1
length: 15
CDR3: CASSPPGLAYNEQFF
DNA: TGTGCCAGCTCACCACCGGGACTAGCCTACAATGAGCAGTTCTTC

D: TRBD1
V: TRBV12-5
J: TRBJ2-7
length: 14
CDR3: CASGPDRGSYEQYF
DNA: TGTGCTAGTGGTCCGGACAGGGGCTCCTACGAGCAGTACTTC

D: TRBD2
V: TRBV5-4
J: TRBJ2-2
length: 18
CDR3: CASSPRGLAATGTGELFF
DNA: TGTGCCAGCAGCCCTCGCGGACTAGCGGCCACGGGCACCGGGGAGCTGTTTTTT

D: -
V: TRBV4-2
J: TRBJ2-7
length: 15
CDR3: CASSPVRPSSYEQYF
DNA: TGTGCCAGCAGCCCAGTACGCCCAAGCTCCTACGAGCAGTACTTC

D: TRBD1
V: TRBV19
J: TRBJ1-1
length: 15
CDR3: CASSGPGQGITEAFF
DNA: TGTGCCAGTAGTGGGCCGGGACAGGGGATCACTGAAGCTTTCTTT

D: TRBD1
V: TRBV10-3
J: TRBJ2-7
length: 13
CDR3: CAITPTGVGEQYF
DNA: TGTGCCATCACCCCGACAGGGGTGGGGGAGCAGTACTTC

D: -
V: TRBV25-1
J: TRBJ1-3
length: 16
CDR3: CASSEYSGVSGNTIYF
DNA: TGTGCCAGCAGTGAATACTCTGGGGTCTCTGGAAACACCATATATTTT

D: TRBD1
V: TRBV28
J: TRBJ2-5
length: 13
CDR3: CASRSGTVMTQYF
DNA: TGTGCCAGCAGGTCGGGGACAGTTATGACCCAGTACTTC

D: -
V: TRBV19
J: TRBJ1-2
length: 15
CDR3: CASRGKDITNYGYTF
DNA: TGTGCCAGTAGGGGAAAGGACATTACTAACTATGGCTACACCTTC

D: -
V: TRBV7-9
J: TRBJ1-1
length: 13
CDR3: CASSFEGGTEAFF
DNA: TGTGCCAGCAGCTTTGAGGGTGGCACTGAAGCTTTCTTT

D: TRBD2
V: TRBV27
J: TRBJ2-1
length: 20
CDR3: CASSLSGPRATSGRKIEQFF
DNA: TGTGCCAGCAGTTTATCAGGGCCTCGGGCGACTAGCGGGAGAAAGATTGAGCAGTTCTTC